The source of this T cell receptor beta chain is a study of T-cell reconstitution after alpha-beta-depleted transplantation in children. This clonotype was counted between two and nine times. CDR1 is MNHEY and CDR2 is SMNVEV in the germline V gene (reference sequence). The trim removed 5 bases at V and 10 bases at J, leaving 20 bases unmatched. The CDR3 runs 17 residues. A TCRbeta library incorporating unique molecular identifiers was prepared. From the PCR reads, TCRdb called clonotypes with MiXCR, one entry per CDR3 protein. This sample has around 370,000 distinct CDR3 sequences, with 9% to 12% found just once.

The source was PBMCs from the stem cell graft donor, collected from the stem cell graft. The chain couples TRBV27 to TRBJ2-1; 7 bases line up with TRBD2. The sequence was obtained from a human donor who donated a stem cell graft to a child with acute lymphoblastic leukemia. The CDR3 nucleotides are TGTGCCAGCAGTCTCCCCCTCTGGGCTAGCGGCCCCCGAGAGCAGTTCTTC. It yields the protein CASSLPLWASGPREQFF.